A single sample is the source of the 26 T cell receptor beta chains below, sequenced in a study of beta chain features in type 1 diabetes. These receptors lack a known antigen. Study-level findings and limits: TCRB CDR3s from Type 1 diabetes patients were moderately but significantly shorter in all four CD4+ subsets.

The entirety of the isolated RNA underwent reverse transcription, so expressed TCRB transcripts were sequenced. TCRdb keeps only in-frame clones here, not all; method: immunoSEQ multiplex PCR. The sample consists of around 360,000 clones, roughly 12% of them appearing once. Sequences were obtained from naive CD4+ T cells from blood. All receptors come from a woman aged 18-30 years with type 1 diabetes.

The genes are TRBV5-1 and TRBJ1-2; 8 nucleotides match TRBD1. V was clipped by 4 bases and J by 6 bases; unmatched bases: 8. The CDR3 is made up of 14 amino acids. Germline V CDR1 and CDR2: SGHRS, YFSETQ. The CDR3 nucleotides read TGCGCCAGCAGCCCGGGACAGGCGGGCGATGGCTACACCTTC. Its translation: CASSPGQAGDGYTF.

The rearrangement uses TRBV6-5 and TRBJ2-5; tentatively, D is TRBD1 (6 bases). CDR3 length equals 11 residues. The V gene lost 6 bases and the J gene lost 4 bases, with 6 bases spanning the gap. CDR1 and CDR2 from the germline V gene are MNHEY and SVGAGI. The CDR3: CASRQGETQYF. The CDR3 bases are TGTGCCAGCAGACAGGGAGAGACCCAGTACTTC.

Only a few counts were recorded for this clone. The chain recombines TRBV6-5 with TRBJ2-1; no firm D call. The germline CDR1 and CDR2 sequences are MNHEY and SVGAGI. Trimming pared 0 bases from V and 10 bases from J, leaving 10 bases between. There are 13 residues in the CDR3. The CDR3 sequence is CASSYSSEQEQFF. The CDR3 region has the DNA TGTGCCAGCAGTTACTCTTCAGAACAGGAGCAGTTCTTC.

There are a few counts of this clone. Other DNA sequences of this sample code for an identical CDR3. The chain is built from TRBV9 and TRBJ1-3; no reliable D call. The CDR3 is made up of 14 amino acids. The V end was cut by 0 bases, the J end by 1 base, with 5 bases between. Germline V gene data show CDR1 as SGDLS and CDR2 as YYNGEE. CDR3 coding DNA: TGTGCCAGCAGCGTAGGGAGTTCTGGAAACACCATATATTTT. Residues: CASSVGSSGNTIYF.

This clone was picked up a small number of times. The rearrangement uses TRBV5-6 and TRBJ2-5; 11 bases line up with TRBD1. The CDR3 covers 13 residues. Trimming took 9 bases from V and 5 from J; bases not matched to a gene: 6. Germline lookup yields CDR1 SGHDT and CDR2 YYEEEE. Here the CDR3 DNA reads TGTGCCACCCGGACAGGGGGCAGGGAGACCCAGTACTTC. Protein sequence: CATRTGGRETQYF. The whole variable domain, remainder taken from reference TRBV5-6 and TRBJ2-5, is DAGVTQSPTHLIKTRGQQVTLRCSPKSGHDTVSWYQQALGQGPQFIFQYYEEEERQRGNFPDRFSGHQFPNYSSELNVNALLLGDSALYLCATRTGGRETQYFGPGTRLLVL.

This clone has a handful of counts. The chain combines TRBV2 with TRBJ1-2; no reliable D call. CDR3 size: 15 residues. The V end lost 5 bases, the J end lost 0 bases, and 13 bases lay between the germline ends. Germline V gene lookup returns CDR1 SNHLY and CDR2 FYNNEI. CDR3 sequence reads: CASSPGSSTNYGYTF. The CDR3 DNA sequence: TGTGCCAGCAGTCCAGGATCCTCAACTAACTATGGCTACACCTTC.

This clone has only a few counts. The rearrangement joins TRBV30 to TRBJ2-3; 10 bases align to TRBD1. The CDR3 is 15 amino acids. After removal of 0 bases from V and 4 bases from J, the junction contained 4 bases not matched to a gene. Germline V gene sequence: CDR1 GTSNPN, CDR2 SVGIG (reference sequence). The CDR3 region is CAWSVRGQGADTQYF. CDR3 in DNA: TGTGCCTGGAGTGTACGAGGACAGGGGGCAGATACGCAGTATTTT.

V and J are TRBV28 and TRBJ2-1, with 15 bases aligning to TRBD2. After removal of 6 bases from V and 6 bases from J, the junction contained 3 bases not matched to a gene. This CDR3 contains 15 residues. Germline V gene data show CDR1 as MDHEN and CDR2 as SYDVKM. Here the CDR3 DNA reads TGTGCCAGCAGCCGGGGACTAGCGGGGGGCAATGAGCAGTTCTTC. Translation: CASSRGLAGGNEQFF.

The V gene is TRBV6-5, the J gene TRBJ2-7, with D uncertain. The ends were cut back, 6 bases at V and 6 bases at J, with 12 bases in the middle. The germline V gene has CDR1 MNHEY and CDR2 SVGAGI. CDR3 length: 12 residues. CDR3 coding DNA: TGTGCCAGCAGCCGACTCGATTTCGAGCAGTACTTC. This codes for CASSRLDFEQYF.

This rearrangement joins TRBV7-2 to TRBJ1-5, with TRBD1 identical over 7 bases. Germline CDR1 is SGHTA and CDR2 is FQGNSA. The CDR3 has 14 residues. Trimming cost V 5 bases and J 2 bases; bases outside gene matches: 3. CDR3 amino acids: CASSQGQGNQPQHF. DNA for the CDR3: TGTGCCAGCAGCCAAGGACAGGGCAATCAGCCCCAGCATTTT.

This clone was observed a few times. The chain is built from TRBV7-6 and TRBJ1-3, with TRBD1 as a possible D gene (5 bases). Germline V gene data show CDR1 as SGHVS and CDR2 as FNYEAQ. The CDR3 has 17 amino acids. V lost 2 bases to trimming and J lost 0 bases, with 14 bases between them. The chain's CDR3 is CASSLLERGPSGNTIYF. The CDR3 DNA reads as TGTGCCAGCAGCTTACTGGAAAGGGGTCCCTCTGGAAACACCATATATTTT.

This clone was observed a few times. The chain couples TRBV5-1 to TRBJ2-1, with 12 bases identical to TRBD2. The V segment lost 4 bases and the J segment 12 bases; nucleotides outside the gene matches: 14. This CDR3 is built from 16 residues. Germline CDR1 SGHRS, CDR2 YFSETQ. Here the CDR3 reads CASSLSTSGGPRVQFF. CDR3 DNA sequence: TGCGCCAGCAGCCTATCGACTAGCGGGGGTCCTCGGGTGCAGTTCTTC. The full variable domain, in which reference TRBV5-1 and TRBJ2-1 provide the parts outside the CDR3, is KAGVTQTPRYLIKTRGQQVTLSCSPISGHRSVSWYQQTPGQGLQFLFEYFSETQRNKGNFPGRFSGRQFSNSRSEMNVSTLELGDSALYLCASSLSTSGGPRVQFFGPGTRLTVL.

The chain recombines TRBV4-3 with TRBJ1-6; D gene uncertain. V was trimmed by 3 bases and J by 7 bases, leaving 10 bases between them. Germline CDR1 reads LGHNA; CDR2 reads YSLEER. The CDR3 has 14 amino acids. CDR3 sequence: CASSHPGRNSPLHF. The CDR3, as DNA: TGCGCCAGCAGCCACCCGGGTAGAAATTCACCCCTCCACTTT.

In its sample, this clone was seen a few times. The chain uses TRBV18 and TRBJ1-1; D is uncertain. The CDR3 has 14 amino acids. V was shortened by 3 bases and J by 0 bases, with 8 bases between the two germline ends. Germline V gene data show CDR1 as KGHSH and CDR2 as LQKENI. CDR3 bases: TGTGCCAGCTCACCTCTAGGTGTGAACACTGAAGCTTTCTTT. Translated: CASSPLGVNTEAFF. Supplemented by reference TRBV18 and TRBJ1-1, the full variable domain reads NAGVMQNPRHLVRRRGQEARLRCSPMKGHSHVYWYRQLPEEGLKFMVYLQKENIIDESGMPKERFSAEFPKEGPSILRIQQVVRGDSAAYFCASSPLGVNTEAFFGQGTRLTVV.

This clone was seen only a few times. The chain employs TRBV7-9 and TRBJ1-1; D unresolved. Trimming shortened V by 5 bases and J by 5 bases, and 9 bases separated the two germline ends. The CDR3 is 12 residues long. Germline CDR1 reads SEHNR; CDR2 reads FQNEAQ (reference sequence). The CDR3 bases are TGTGCCAGCAGCCCCGGGAGGACTGAAGCTTTCTTT. Protein product: CASSPGRTEAFF.

V and J are TRBV28 and TRBJ2-5; 7 bases fit TRBD1. With V trimmed by 3 bases and J by 5 bases, 3 bases remained unmatched. The CDR3 runs to 13 residues. CDR1 is MDHEN and CDR2 is SYDVKM in the germline V gene. The CDR3 bases are TGTGCCAGCAGTTTGGTACAGGGGGAGACCCAGTACTTC. Encoded protein: CASSLVQGETQYF.

The gene calls are TRBV7-9 and TRBJ1-5; D gene unclear. Trimming pared 3 bases from V and 3 bases from J, leaving 9 bases between. Germline CDR1 SEHNR, CDR2 FQNEAQ (reference sequence). The CDR3 has 14 residues. CDR3 sequence reads: CASSFNGYNQPQHF. The CDR3 nucleotides read TGTGCCAGCAGCTTTAACGGGTACAATCAGCCCCAGCATTTT.

V gene TRBV6-6 combines with J gene TRBJ1-5, with 9 bases identical to TRBD1. The CDR3 length is 15 residues. V lost 4 bases to trimming and J lost 2 bases; unmatched junction nucleotides: 3. Germline CDR1 is MNHNY and CDR2 is SVGAGI (reference sequence). CDR3 sequence: CASSSRQGGNQPQHF. In DNA, the CDR3 is TGTGCCAGCAGTTCTCGACAGGGGGGCAATCAGCCCCAGCATTTT.

The chain links TRBV29-1 to TRBJ1-1; weak D call: TRBD1 (6 bases). V lost 7 bases to trimming and J lost 0 bases, with 12 bases between them. The length of the CDR3 is 13 residues. CDR1 SQVTM and CDR2 ANQGSEA come from the germline V gene. CDR3 sequence reads: CSDRGQLNTEAFF. For the CDR3, the DNA is TGCAGCGACCGAGGACAGTTGAACACTGAAGCTTTCTTT.

The chain links TRBV27 to TRBJ1-6; D gene unclear. V was shortened by 5 bases and J by 10 bases, with 21 bases between the two germline ends. The V gene's germline CDR1 is MNHEY and CDR2 SMNVEV (reference sequence). The length of the CDR3 is 16 residues. The CDR3 here is CASSPPPGRVGSPLHF. Here the CDR3 DNA reads TGTGCCAGCAGTCCCCCCCCGGGTCGGGTTGGCTCACCCCTCCACTTT.

This clone was counted between two and nine times. This chain links TRBV11-2 with TRBJ2-1; D may be TRBD1 (5 bases). V lost 1 base, J lost 2 bases, and 12 bases lay in between. CDR1 is SGHAT, CDR2 FQNNGV, per germline. The CDR3 runs to 16 residues. Written as DNA, the CDR3 is TGTGCCAGCAGCTTAGTCCGGATCAGGGCCTACAATGAGCAGTTCTTC. Translating gives CASSLVRIRAYNEQFF.

This chain uses TRBV29-1 with TRBJ1-2; tentative D call: TRBD1 (6 bases). Trimming took 2 bases from V and 4 from J, leaving 11 bases between them. The CDR3 contains 13 residues. The germline V gene encodes CDR1 SQVTM and CDR2 ANQGSEA. The CDR3: CSVELGRGYGYTF. CDR3 bases: TGCAGCGTTGAATTAGGCAGGGGCTATGGCTACACCTTC.

This chain links TRBV29-1 with TRBJ2-5; D gene unclear. Germline-derived CDR1 and CDR2 are SQVTM and ANQGSEA. The CDR3 has 11 amino acids. The germline V and J ends were trimmed by 7 bases and 4 bases, with 10 bases remaining between them. The CDR3 nucleotides read TGCAGCGGGCGTGGGCCAGAGACCCAGTACTTC. Translated, it gives CSGRGPETQYF.

This clone has only a few counts. The CDR3 is CASSLAGEIGNEQFF. The CDR3, as DNA: TGTGCCAGCAGCTTAGCCGGGGAGATCGGGAATGAGCAGTTCTTC. This chain links TRBV7-9 with TRBJ2-1; tentative D call: TRBD2 (5 bases). Trimming took 0 bases from V and 7 from J, leaving 13 bases between them. CDR1 is SEHNR and CDR2 is FQNEAQ in the germline V gene (reference sequence). The CDR3 extends over 15 amino acids.

There are a few counts of this clone. The chain is built from TRBV9 and TRBJ1-5; D is unclear. CDR3 size: 13 residues. Germline CDR1 SGDLS, CDR2 YYNGEE. Trimming cost V 2 bases and J 5 bases, with 8 bases left between them. CDR3 residues: CASSVRTDQPQHF. The CDR3 DNA is TGTGCCAGCAGCGTTCGTACGGATCAGCCCCAGCATTTT.

This chain uses TRBV28 with TRBJ1-1; no clear D gene. V was cut by 3 bases and J by 2 bases, with 4 bases left in between. This CDR3 contains 12 residues. CDR1 and CDR2 from the germline V gene are MDHEN and SYDVKM. The CDR3 region has the DNA TGTGCCAGCAGTTTCGTTAACACTGAAGCTTTCTTT. Its protein product is CASSFVNTEAFF.